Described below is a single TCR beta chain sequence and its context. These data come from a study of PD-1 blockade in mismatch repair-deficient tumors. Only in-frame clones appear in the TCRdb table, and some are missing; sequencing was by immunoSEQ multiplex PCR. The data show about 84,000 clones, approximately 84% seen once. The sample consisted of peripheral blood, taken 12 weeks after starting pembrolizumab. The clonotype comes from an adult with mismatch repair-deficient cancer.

CDR3 nucleotides: TGTGCCAGCAGTGCTAAAGGACAGCGCTATGGCTACACCTTC. This codes for CASSAKGQRYGYTF. The rearrangement uses TRBV25-1 and TRBJ1-2, with TRBD1 as a possible D gene (6 bases). The CDR3 spans 14 residues. V lost 4 bases, J lost 4 bases, and 13 bases lay in between. CDR1 is MGHDK and CDR2 is SYGVNS in the germline V gene.